The 11 T cell receptor beta chains in this list originate from one sample, sequenced in a study of T-cell reconstitution after alpha-beta-depleted transplantation in children. Preparation of the TCRbeta library was carried out with unique molecular identifiers. TCRdb independently ran MiXCR on the PCR reads; one entry per CDR3 protein. The data contain roughly 420,000 distinct CDR3 sequences, roughly 16% of them singletons. The specimen was PBMCs, mostly from graft donor cells, collected 360 days after TCRalphabeta/CD19-depleted stem cell transplant. These receptors came from a boy less than two years old who had a stem cell transplant for Wiskott-Aldrich syndrome, so the T cells may come from the graft donor.

This chain joins TRBV9 and TRBJ2-3, with 8 bases matching TRBD2. V lost 0 bases, J lost 1 base, and 4 bases stayed unmatched. The CDR3 extends over 16 amino acids. Germline V gene data show CDR1 as SGDLS and CDR2 as YYNGEE. The CDR3 DNA reads TGTGCCAGCAGCGTAGAAGCGGGGGCCCGCACAGATACGCAGTATTTT. Its protein is CASSVEAGARTDTQYF. The variable domain in full, with the rest retrieved from reference TRBV9 and TRBJ2-3, is DSGVTQTPKHLITATGQRVTLRCSPRSGDLSVYWYQQSLDQGLQFLIQYYNGEERAKGNILERFSAQQFPDLHSELNLSSLELGDSALYFCASSVEAGARTDTQYFGPGTRLTVL.

This clonotype has a handful of counts. The chain employs TRBV7-2 and TRBJ1-6; no clear D. The CDR3 is made up of 16 amino acids. Germline loops: CDR1 SGHTA, CDR2 FQGNSA. Trimming left V 0 bases short and J 0 bases short, with 6 bases between. Here the CDR3 DNA reads TGTGCCAGCAGCTTAGCGCGGAACTCCTATAATTCACCCCTCCACTTT. The encoded protein is CASSLARNSYNSPLHF.

A few counts support this clonotype. The chain uses TRBV7-9 and TRBJ2-7; weak D call: TRBD1 (6 bases). Per the germline V gene, CDR1 is SEHNR and CDR2 is FQNEAQ (reference sequence). V lost 7 bases to trimming and J lost 0 bases, with 10 bases between them. This CDR3 has 13 residues. CDR3 DNA sequence: TGTGCCAGCACCCGACAGGTCTCCTACGAGCAGTACTTC. Amino acid sequence: CASTRQVSYEQYF.

This clonotype was counted a few times. V gene TRBV5-1 combines with J gene TRBJ2-7; 8 bases are shared with TRBD1. Germline V gene sequence: CDR1 SGHRS, CDR2 YFSETQ. This CDR3 contains 14 residues. Unmatched junction bases numbered 7, after V lost 2 bases and J lost 6 bases. The CDR3 here is CASSFQGATSEQYF. CDR3 DNA: TGCGCCAGCAGCTTTCAGGGGGCTACGAGCGAGCAGTACTTC.

This clonotype was observed a handful of times. CDR3 nucleotides: TGTGCCAGCAGTTTACGACAGTACACTGAAGCTTTCTTT. It is translated as CASSLRQYTEAFF. The chain recombines TRBV12-3 or TRBV12-4 with TRBJ1-1, with D perhaps matching TRBD1 (5 bases). CDR3 length: 13 amino acids. V shed 2 bases and J shed 3 bases, with 7 bases lying between them.

This clonotype was recorded a few times. The genes are TRBV12-3 or TRBV12-4 and TRBJ1-1, with TRBD1 identical over 7 bases. This CDR3 contains 15 residues. V dropped 1 base and J dropped 1; count of bases not matched to a gene: 3. The CDR3 loop reads CASSLGGQTNTEAFF. The CDR3 DNA reads as TGTGCCAGCAGTTTAGGGGGACAGACGAACACTGAAGCTTTCTTT.

Only a few counts were recorded for this clonotype. The chain is built from TRBV25-1 and TRBJ2-2; perhaps TRBD1 as D (5 bases). V was pared by 3 bases and J by 5 bases, with 7 bases between. CDR1 is MGHDK, CDR2 SYGVNS, per germline. The CDR3 loop spans 13 amino acids. CDR3 protein: CASSDQGTGELFF. The CDR3 coding sequence is TGTGCCAGCAGTGATCAGGGTACCGGGGAGCTGTTTTTT. Variable domain in full (rest from reference TRBV25-1 and TRBJ2-2): EADIYQTPRYLVIGTGKKITLECSQTMGHDKMYWYQQDPGMELHLIHYSYGVNSTEKGDLSSESTVSRIRTEHFPLTLESARPSHTSQYLCASSDQGTGELFFGEGSRLTVL.

V and J are TRBV2 and TRBJ2-7; D may be TRBD1 (6 bases). CDR1 is SNHLY and CDR2 is FYNNEI in the germline V gene. With 8 bases removed from V and 0 bases from J, the gap between germline ends came to 17 bases. There are 15 residues in the CDR3. In DNA form, the CDR3 reads TGTGCCAGCCTAAAGGACAGTCCTTTCTCCTACGAGCAGTACTTC. Its protein is CASLKDSPFSYEQYF.

As to this clonotype: One end of the junction varies from germline; a read error may be responsible. The chain recombines TRBV12-3 or TRBV12-4 with TRBJ2-5; possibly TRBD1 or TRBD2 for D (5 bases each). The CDR3 is 16 amino acids. The CDR3 protein is CTSSLYRDPYQETQYF. The CDR3 DNA follows: TGTACCAGCAGTTTATACCGGGACCCTTACCAAGAGACCCAGTACTTC.

This clonotype was counted only a few times. This chain uses TRBV12-3 or TRBV12-4 with TRBJ2-3; 15 bases align to TRBD2. The CDR3 has 14 residues. With V trimmed by 7 bases and J by 7 bases, 3 bases remained unmatched. The CDR3 nucleotides read TGTGCCAGCACCGGGACTAGCGGGAGGAATACGCAGTATTTT. This encodes CASTGTSGRNTQYF.

This clonotype has at least ten counts. The rearrangement uses TRBV7-2 and TRBJ2-1; D is ambiguous. Trimming removed 2 bases at V and 7 bases at J, with 9 bases between. CDR1 is SGHTA and CDR2 is FQGNSA in the germline V gene. CDR3 size: 13 residues. The CDR3 sequence: CASSLRLLNEQFF. CDR3 DNA: TGTGCCAGCAGCTTACGACTTCTGAATGAGCAGTTCTTC.